This paragraph covers one TCR beta chain sequence. This clone came up a few times. This clone's antigen is unknown. No base quality information exists; no much larger clone differs at one position. This record comes from a study of beta chain features in type 1 diabetes (dated by TCRdb to between 2017 and 2018). Concerning the study at large: Mean age, gender distribution, total cell number and subset yield did not differ between patients and healthy donors. Whereas all 30 or so donors provided naive and central memory subsets, regulatory and stem cell-like memory subsets were isolated from just 8 patients and roughly eight healthy donors. The study compared TCRB repertoires of sorted circulating CD4+ T cell subsets between recently diagnosed type 1 diabetes patients and matched healthy donors. A total of 90 million to 120 million sorted cells were examined across all samples, and a strong correlation was observed between cell number per subset and RNA yield. Summary of the overall study and its limitations: PCR might favor shorter templates, but patient and control samples were amplified and corrected together, so any skew would affect both groups equally. Naive, central memory and regulatory TCRB repertoires appeared to be more alike among patients than among healthy donors. Type 1 diabetes patients showed a moderate but significant shortening of TCRB CDR3 length in all four CD4+ subsets. Because cDNA was sequenced instead of genomic DNA, activated cells with high expression could be over-represented, although the groups did not differ in activation or CD3 levels. Only small numbers of individuals were included in the HLA sub-analyses, which left unresolved whether HLA type had any influence on TCRB rearrangement. Patients with type 1 diabetes made fewer insertions and deleted more nucleotides at VDJ recombination sites, implying thymic rearrangement abnormalities.

The entire amount of isolated RNA was reverse transcribed using the High Capacity cDNA Reverse Transcription Kit, so the sequenced TCRB transcripts were expressed ones. Deep immunoSEQ sequencing was applied to naive, central memory and regulatory T cell samples, giving an average of around 4 million total reads per sample. Sorted cells were lysed in RLT buffer, and RNA was extracted using DNase-treated RNeasy Micro or Mini kits according to cell number. To prevent cross-contamination, every cell subset was processed on its own, while patient and healthy donor samples were processed together. TCRB sequences were amplified from cDNA with the immunoSEQ multiplex PCR, producing 87-bp fragments spanning the CDR3 region. Sequencing of the amplicons was performed on the Illumina HiSeq platform. From the authors' description of their analysis: PCR bias was corrected computationally using synthetic template baselines, and reads within Hamming distance 2 were collapsed, with unmergeable singletons discarded. Reads were aligned against IMGT to assign V, D and J genes, CDR3 length and insertions or deletions at six rearrangement sites. Clonotype counts were normalized to sorted cell number within each subset before computing true diversity and Gini coefficients with the tcR R package. Repertoire sharing was quantified using the overlap coefficient calculated on TCRB nucleotide sequences. TCRdb holds this immuneACCESS table with in-frame rearrangements only. Some clones are missing; in checked studies, unresolved V genes explain under half, and the rest has no known cause. The DNA was the basis for D and trimming; V, J and clone size are from that table. Counted in this sample were 300,000 to 350,000 clones; about a tenth of them appeared once. Of the sample, roughly 0.99% falls within the top ten clones.

Each donor gave one peripheral blood draw, roughly 110 mL on average, collected into heparinised tubes. A BD FACSAria II and a panel including CD45RO, CCR7, CD25, CD127, CD95 and CD27 were used to sort naive, central memory, regulatory and stem cell-like memory CD4+ T cells. Purity was above 98% for every sorted population. PBMCs were isolated right away by Lymphoprep density gradient centrifugation and were stained directly, without culture. So that batch effects would be minimized, each experiment stained and sorted samples in pairs, pairing one healthy donor with one patient. Cut back by 6 bases and 4 bases, the V and J ends lie 9 bases apart. The germline V gene (reference sequence) supplies CDR1 DFQATT and CDR2 SNEGSKA. The CDR3 contains 11 residues, cysteine and phenylalanine counted. Just CDR3 DNA is preserved here, 33 bases in frame from base 1.

Material for sequencing was central memory CD4+ T cells from blood. The TCR originated in a man aged 25-40 years with type 1 diabetes. Here the chain combines TRBV20-1 and TRBJ2-5, and TRBD2 may be the D gene, going by 6 matching bases. The sequenced DNA: TGCAGTGCAATGGGGGGAGAGACCCAGTACTTC. Its product reads: CSAMGGETQYF.